This is a list of T cell receptor beta chains from one sample in a study of cytomegalovirus exposure and HLA in healthy donors. Measured with immunoSEQ multiplex PCR; TCRdb has only the in-frame clones, and not every one. The repertoire holds 130,000 or so clones, with about 86% as singletons. Sample: PBMCs. These receptors all stem from a woman aged 25 to 39 in good health and CMV-seronegative. The CDR3 runs from the conserved cysteine through the conserved F or W. Fields, in order: V gene, clone size, D gene, J gene, CDR3 protein, CDR3 DNA. A D gene is named only where the DNA matches it firmly. Clone size is not always given. Where it is, it says once, few, many or a class for expanded clones.

>TRBV7-8|.|TRBD1|TRBJ2-3
CASSSGRGDTQYF
TGTGCCAGCAGCTCCGGCAGGGGGGATACGCAGTATTTT
>TRBV7-2|.|.|TRBJ1-2
CASSLNGYGYTF
TGTGCCAGCAGCTTAAACGGCTATGGCTACACCTTC
>TRBV27|few|.|TRBJ2-5
CASSATRIQETQYF
TGTGCCAGCAGTGCGACGAGGATACAAGAGACCCAGTACTTC
>TRBV2|.|.|TRBJ1-5
CASQGQGTVHQPQHF
TGTGCCAGCCAGGGCCAAGGGACTGTTCATCAGCCCCAGCATTTT
>TRBV2|.|.|TRBJ1-1
CASTGQWNTEAFF
TGTGCCAGCACGGGACAATGGAACACTGAAGCTTTCTTT
>TRBV5-6|.|.|TRBJ2-7
CASRVQGSYEQYF
TGTGCCAGCAGAGTACAGGGCTCCTACGAGCAGTACTTC
>TRBV5-1|.|TRBD2|TRBJ2-7
CASSLELAGAYEQYF
TGCGCCAGCAGCTTGGAACTAGCGGGAGCCTACGAGCAGTACTTC
>TRBV13|few|.|TRBJ2-1
CASSLGGTTNNEQFF
TGTGCCAGCAGCTTAGGCGGGACAACCAACAATGAGCAGTTCTTC
>TRBV27|.|TRBD1|TRBJ2-1
CASSRGQGGITFF
TGTGCCAGCAGTAGGGGACAGGGGGGGATTACGTTCTTC
>TRBV9|once|.|TRBJ2-1
CASSVEPPRRGTSSNEQFF
TGTGCCAGCAGCGTAGAGCCCCCCAGGCGGGGCACTTCCTCCAATGAGCAGTTCTTC
>TRBV7-3|.|.|TRBJ1-1
CASSPGGFSYEAFF
TGTGCCAGCAGCCCTGGGGGCTTTTCCTATGAAGCTTTCTTT
>TRBV7-8|.|.|TRBJ2-3
CASSLQGGADTQYF
TGTGCCAGCAGCCTACAGGGTGGAGCAGATACGCAGTATTTT
>TRBV25-1|few|.|TRBJ2-7
CASSDSYRSYEQYF
TGTGCCAGCAGTGATAGTTACCGCTCCTACGAGCAGTACTTC
>TRBV7-9|.|TRBD1|TRBJ1-2
CASSLGDRGLYGYTF
TGTGCCAGCAGCTTAGGGGACAGGGGCCTCTATGGCTACACCTTC
>TRBV7-3|.|TRBD2|TRBJ2-1
CASSSRTSGGYYNEQFF
TGTGCCAGCAGCTCGCGGACTAGCGGGGGGTACTACAATGAGCAGTTCTTC
>TRBV10-3|few|TRBD1|TRBJ1-1
CAISGGGTGLDTEAFF
TGTGCCATCAGTGGGGGAGGGACAGGGTTAGATACTGAAGCTTTCTTT
>TRBV4-2|.|.|TRBJ1-2
CASSQVTDGGYPF
TGTGCCAGCAGCCAAGTGACAGACGGTGGCTACCCCTTC
>TRBV28|.|TRBD1|TRBJ2-2
CASSPRDRFSNTGELFF
TGTGCCAGCAGTCCCCGGGACAGGTTCTCGAACACCGGGGAGCTGTTTTTT
>TRBV2|.|TRBD1|TRBJ1-2
CASSEATGDGYTF
TGTGCCAGCAGTGAAGCGACAGGGGATGGCTACACCTTC
>TRBV7-2|.|.|TRBJ1-1
CASSPSGEVKAFF
TGTGCCAGCAGCCCTTCGGGGGAGGTGAAAGCTTTCTTT
>TRBV28|.|TRBD1|TRBJ2-2
CASSFRGPNTGELFF
TGTGCCAGCAGTTTTAGGGGGCCCAACACCGGGGAGCTGTTTTTT
>TRBV4-1|.|TRBD2|TRBJ2-3
CASSQDRTSGGALSTDTQYF
TGCGCCAGCAGCCAAGATAGGACTAGCGGGGGGGCCTTAAGCACAGATACGCAGTATTTT
>TRBV19|.|TRBD1|TRBJ1-5
CASSMGRQGSSQWPQHF
TGTGCCAGTAGTATGGGCCGACAGGGATCCTCCCAGTGGCCCCAGCATTTT
>TRBV7-2|.|TRBD1|TRBJ2-5
CASSSGQGLRETQYF
TGTGCCAGCAGCTCCGGACAGGGGCTTAGGGAGACCCAGTACTTC
>TRBV7-9|.|TRBD2|TRBJ2-7
CASSLGMGLGGSEQYF
TGTGCCAGCAGCTTAGGCATGGGACTAGGGGGAAGCGAGCAGTACTTC
>TRBV4-3|.|.|TRBJ1-5
CASSQDIVARNQPQHF
TGCGCCAGCAGCCAAGATATCGTGGCTCGCAATCAGCCCCAGCATTTT
>TRBV9|.|.|TRBJ1-3
CASSVGRGAGNTIYF
TGTGCCAGCAGCGTTGGGCGGGGGGCTGGAAACACCATATATTTT
>TRBV7-9|.|TRBD1|TRBJ1-5
CASSTGQGEIQPQHF
TGTGCCAGCAGCACGGGACAGGGGGAGATTCAGCCCCAGCATTTT